One T cell receptor beta chain is described in this entry. Its antigen is not known. A junction end diverges from the germline sequence, so it may reflect a read error. This specimen belongs to a study of blood T cells in healthy people across ages. Study-level results: Diversity was higher, and naive CD4+ cells more numerous, in long-lived donors than in aged donors.

Every donor provided approximately 9.2 milliliters of peripheral blood. For the second PCR, which ran for 7 to 11 cycles, a sample-barcoded 5' primer and a J-beta primer mix were used. Unique molecular identifiers of 12 random nucleotides labeled each cDNA. Every sample produced at least 3 million CDR3-containing paired-end reads. One entry per CDR3 protein, called by TCRdb with MiXCR from the 5' RACE reads. The table shows fewer than 2,000,000 distinct CDR3 sequences, with around 35% occurring only once. Sequences were obtained from blood. The receptor was isolated from a young woman in good health.

This CDR3 reads CASSHRPGLAVDPGANVRTF. CDR3 coding DNA: TGTGCCAGCAGCCACAGACCGGGACTAGCGGTAGATCCTGGGGCCAACGTCCGGACTTTC. This chain connects TRBV7-3 to TRBJ2-6; 11 bases line up with TRBD2. The CDR3 loop spans 20 amino acids. The germline CDR1 and CDR2 sequences are SGHTA and FQGTGA.